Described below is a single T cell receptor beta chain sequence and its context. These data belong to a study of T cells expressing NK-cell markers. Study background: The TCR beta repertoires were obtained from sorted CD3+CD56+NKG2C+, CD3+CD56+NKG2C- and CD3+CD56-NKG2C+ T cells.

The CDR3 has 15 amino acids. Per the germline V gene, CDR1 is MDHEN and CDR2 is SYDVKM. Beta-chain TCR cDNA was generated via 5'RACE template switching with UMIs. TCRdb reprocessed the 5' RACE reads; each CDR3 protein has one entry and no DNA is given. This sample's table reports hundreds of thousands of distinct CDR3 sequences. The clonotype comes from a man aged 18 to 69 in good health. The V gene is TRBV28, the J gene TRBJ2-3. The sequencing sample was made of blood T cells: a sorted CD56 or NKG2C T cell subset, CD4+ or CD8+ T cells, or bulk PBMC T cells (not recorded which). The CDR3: CASTLGGTVTDTQYF.